Each of the 29 T cell receptor beta chains below was sequenced from the same sample in a study of cytomegalovirus exposure and HLA in healthy donors. 13 Jbeta primers and 60 Vbeta primers were used for the PCR. Sequencing was performed with immunoSEQ multiplex PCR; in TCRdb, only in-frame clones are kept and a portion is missing. The sample includes over 100,000 clones, 87% of them seen just once. Sequences were obtained from PBMCs. These receptors all come from a woman aged 30 to 39 in good health and CMV-seronegative.

The chain uses TRBV28 and TRBJ1-5; possible D gene TRBD1, 5 bases. V lost 0 bases, J lost 4 bases, and 13 bases lay in between. This CDR3 is 16 amino acids long. Germline V gives CDR1 MDHEN, CDR2 SYDVKM. The DNA for the CDR3 is TGTGCCAGCAGTTTATGGGTGGGGCTAGGAAATCAGCCCCAGCATTTT. Amino acids: CASSLWVGLGNQPQHF.

The chain recombines TRBV28 with TRBJ2-3, with 10 bases that match TRBD1. The CDR3 length is 18 residues. The V segment lost 6 bases and the J segment 4 bases; nucleotides outside the gene matches: 16. CDR1 MDHEN and CDR2 SYDVKM come from the germline V gene. The CDR3 reads CASSFTRIRDRGPDTQYF. CDR3 DNA: TGTGCCAGCAGCTTCACCCGAATCCGGGACAGGGGCCCAGATACGCAGTATTTT.

For the CDR3, the DNA is TGTGCCATCAGTGACCAGGGGGCGATGTTTTTT. This translates into CAISDQGAMFF. V gene TRBV10-3 combines with J gene TRBJ2-2, with 8 bases fitting TRBD1. This CDR3 has 11 amino acids. Trimming took 3 bases from V and 15 from J; bases not matched to a gene: 3. Germline V lookup: CDR1 ENHRY, CDR2 SYGVKD.

The chain joins TRBV28 to TRBJ2-1; TRBD1 might be the D (6 bases). Germline CDR1 is MDHEN and CDR2 is SYDVKM. V was pared by 4 bases and J by 0 bases, with 16 bases between. The CDR3 is 17 residues long. CDR3 DNA: TGTGCCAGCAGTTCAGGACAGCTAACGAGCTCCTACAATGAGCAGTTCTTC. Protein product: CASSSGQLTSSYNEQFF.

The V gene is TRBV13, the J gene TRBJ2-7; perhaps TRBD2 as D (6 bases). V was cut by 4 bases and J by 1 base, with 11 bases left in between. CDR1 is PRHDT and CDR2 is FYEKMQ in the germline V gene (reference sequence). The CDR3 totals 14 residues. The CDR3 coding sequence is TGTGCCAGCAGCTCCGGGAGTACGTCCTACGAGCAGTACTTC. It yields the protein CASSSGSTSYEQYF.

The chain recombines TRBV28 with TRBJ2-5; D perhaps matches TRBD2 (7 bases). This CDR3 has 15 residues. In germline, CDR1 is MDHEN, CDR2 SYDVKM. Trimming took 4 bases from V and 5 from J, leaving 17 bases between them. The chain's CDR3 is CASSYPPRGGETQYF. The CDR3 nucleotides are TGTGCCAGCAGTTACCCACCCCGCGGGGGCGAGACCCAGTACTTC.

The CDR3 is CASSVGNSGANVLTF. CDR3 coding DNA: TGTGCCAGCTCGGTCGGGAACTCTGGGGCCAACGTCCTGACTTTC. This chain links TRBV18 with TRBJ2-6; tentatively, D is TRBD2 (5 bases). CDR3 size: 15 residues. Germline V gene data show CDR1 as KGHSH and CDR2 as LQKENI. V shed 6 bases and J shed 0 bases, with 9 bases lying between them.

The chain links TRBV4-1 to TRBJ2-4; 9 positions agree with TRBD1. The trim removed 4 bases at V and 1 base at J, leaving 14 bases unmatched. Germline CDR1 MGHRA, CDR2 YSYEKL. The CDR3 has 19 residues. CDR3 DNA: TGCGCCAGCAGCCGAGGGGGACAGGGAGTTGCCTATGCCAAAAACATTCAGTACTTC. This sequence encodes CASSRGGQGVAYAKNIQYF.

The chain combines TRBV28 with TRBJ1-5; D is unclear. CDR3 length: 15 amino acids. V lost 2 bases, J lost 2 bases, and 10 bases lay in between. The germline gives CDR1 MDHEN, CDR2 SYDVKM. The CDR3 protein is CASSLRVGGNQPQHF. Here the CDR3 DNA reads TGTGCCAGCAGTTTAAGGGTCGGGGGCAATCAGCCCCAGCATTTT.

The J gene is TRBJ2-1, the V gene TRBV28; possibly TRBD2 for D (5 bases). The germline V gene encodes CDR1 MDHEN and CDR2 SYDVKM. This CDR3 is 17 amino acids long. With 3 bases removed from V and 0 bases from J, the gap between germline ends came to 15 bases. CDR3 protein: CASSFPRYTSSYNEQFF. CDR3 in DNA: TGTGCCAGCAGTTTCCCCCGATATACTAGCTCCTACAATGAGCAGTTCTTC.

The gene calls are TRBV28 and TRBJ2-4, with 9 bases lining up with TRBD2. CDR3 length: 16 amino acids. In germline, CDR1 is MDHEN, CDR2 SYDVKM. Trimming removed 4 bases from V and 8 bases from J; junction bases left unmatched: 12. In DNA, the CDR3 is TGTGCCAGCAGTTACGGGCTAGCGGGAATCGGAGACATTCAGTACTTC. Its translation: CASSYGLAGIGDIQYF.

The rearrangement uses TRBV6-5 and TRBJ2-2; D call uncertain. Germline V gene data show CDR1 as MNHEY and CDR2 as SVGAGI. The CDR3 is 12 amino acids. Between the trimmed V and J ends, which lost 6 bases and 5 bases, there was a span of 7 bases. The CDR3 DNA sequence: TGTGCCAGCAGCCCAACTACCGGGGAGCTGTTTTTT. This encodes CASSPTTGELFF.

The chain has TRBV5-1 and TRBJ2-1, with D maybe TRBD2 (6 bases). CDR3 size: 16 residues. The V gene lost 4 bases and the J gene lost 2 bases, with 16 bases spanning the gap. The germline V gene encodes CDR1 SGHRS and CDR2 YFSETQ. As DNA, the CDR3 is TGCGCCAGCAGCCCCTCCCCTAGCGTAACCTACAATGAGCAGTTCTTC. Its translation: CASSPSPSVTYNEQFF.

V is TRBV5-6 and J is TRBJ1-4; D gene unclear. CDR1 and CDR2 from the germline V gene are SGHDT and YYEEEE. The CDR3 loop spans 15 amino acids. The germline V and J ends were trimmed by 1 base and 7 bases, with 14 bases remaining between them. CDR3 coding DNA: TGTGCCAGCAGCTTGCGAAACGAGGTCCCTGAAAAACTGTTTTTT. It codes for CASSLRNEVPEKLFF.

The V and J genes are TRBV2 and TRBJ1-2; 10 bases are a match to TRBD1. The CDR3 is made up of 13 amino acids. The germline V gene encodes CDR1 SNHLY and CDR2 FYNNEI. Germline trimming cut 9 bases from V and 7 bases from J; bases unmatched to any gene: 8. CDR3 protein: CARGQGMESGYTF. The CDR3 coding sequence is TGTGCCAGGGGACAGGGGATGGAGTCTGGCTACACCTTC.

The chain is built from TRBV25-1 and TRBJ2-1; 11 bases match TRBD1. V was clipped by 4 bases and J by 7 bases; unmatched bases: 9. This CDR3 has 16 residues. Germline V gene sequence: CDR1 MGHDK, CDR2 SYGVNS. The CDR3 spells CASSGTRDRGGNEQFF. As DNA, the CDR3 is TGTGCCAGCAGTGGAACCCGGGACAGGGGGGGTAATGAGCAGTTCTTC.

This rearrangement joins TRBV2 to TRBJ1-1, with no clear D. The CDR3 length is 13 residues. Deletions cut 0 bases from V and 4 bases from J, with 6 bases between. Germline V gives CDR1 SNHLY, CDR2 FYNNEI. The DNA of the CDR3 is TGTGCCAGCAGTGAAGCCGTTAGCACTGAAGCTTTCTTT. It codes for CASSEAVSTEAFF.

The genes are TRBV28 and TRBJ1-2, with D possibly being TRBD1 (6 bases). Between the trimmed V and J ends, which lost 3 bases and 2 bases, there was a span of 13 bases. Germline CDR1 and CDR2: MDHEN and SYDVKM. The CDR3 loop spans 15 amino acids. The CDR3 reads CASSFSPGANYGYTF. Written as DNA, the CDR3 is TGTGCCAGCAGTTTCTCCCCAGGGGCGAACTATGGCTACACCTTC.

The count of this clone is one. The chain links TRBV18 to TRBJ2-7; TRBD2 is a possible D gene (5 bases). Germline CDR1 reads KGHSH; CDR2 reads LQKENI. The CDR3 is 15 amino acids. Trimming pared 3 bases from V and 7 bases from J, leaving 19 bases between. CDR3 protein: CASSPIGASTSEQYF. The CDR3 coding sequence is TGTGCCAGCTCACCTATAGGCGCCTCTACTAGTGAGCAGTACTTC. The full variable domain, its missing parts supplied by reference TRBV18 and TRBJ2-7, is NAGVMQNPRHLVRRRGQEARLRCSPMKGHSHVYWYRQLPEEGLKFMVYLQKENIIDESGMPKERFSAEFPKEGPSILRIQQVVRGDSAAYFCASSPIGASTSEQYFGPGTRLTVT.

This chain uses TRBV2 with TRBJ2-1; TRBD2 is a possible D gene (5 bases). The CDR3 length is 12 residues. With 2 bases removed from V and 7 bases from J, the gap between germline ends came to 6 bases. Germline CDR1 reads SNHLY; CDR2 reads FYNNEI. The CDR3 region is CASSERENEQFF. The CDR3 nucleotides are TGTGCCAGCAGTGAAAGGGAGAATGAGCAGTTCTTC.

Here the CDR3 DNA reads TGCAGCGCAACGGGAAACAGGGGAATAGGGAACACTGAAGCTTTCTTT. Amino acid sequence: CSATGNRGIGNTEAFF. The rearrangement uses TRBV29-1 and TRBJ1-1; 7 nucleotides align to TRBD1. Germline V gene data show CDR1 as SQVTM and CDR2 as ANQGSEA. CDR3 length: 16 residues. The trim removed 7 bases at V and 1 base at J, leaving 15 bases unmatched.

This sequence joins TRBV27 and TRBJ1-2; 7 positions match TRBD1. Germline V CDR1 and CDR2: MNHEY, SMNVEV (reference sequence). V lost 6 bases to trimming and J lost 1 base; unmatched junction nucleotides: 8. The CDR3 is 15 residues long. The CDR3 DNA reads TGTGCCAGCAGCCCTGGGACAGCCCTTAACTATGGCTACACCTTC. It codes for CASSPGTALNYGYTF.

The chain carries TRBV7-9 and TRBJ2-2; 9 positions agree with TRBD2. Germline-derived CDR1 and CDR2 are SEHNR and FQNEAQ (reference sequence). The CDR3 covers 16 residues. Unmatched junction bases numbered 10, after V lost 5 bases and J lost 6 bases. In DNA, the CDR3 is TGTGCCAGCAGCGCTTTTAGCGGGGGACCACCCGGGGAGCTGTTTTTT. It encodes CASSAFSGGPPGELFF.

This rearrangement joins TRBV28 to TRBJ1-1; perhaps TRBD1 as D (6 bases). With 7 bases removed from V and 6 bases from J, the gap between germline ends came to 12 bases. The germline V gene encodes CDR1 MDHEN and CDR2 SYDVKM. The CDR3 runs to 12 residues. For the CDR3, the DNA is TGTGCCAGCATAGGGGGGGGCCCTGAAGCTTTCTTT. This gives the protein CASIGGGPEAFF.

J is TRBJ1-5 and V is TRBV19, with a weak D call TRBD1 (6 bases). Trimming stripped 6 bases from V and 7 bases from J, with 13 bases between. The CDR3 is 13 residues long. Germline V lookup: CDR1 LNHDA, CDR2 SQIVND (reference sequence). CDR3 protein: CASSRGGPQPQHF. CDR3 DNA sequence: TGTGCCAGTAGCCGGGGGGGGCCGCAGCCCCAGCATTTT.

The rearrangement uses TRBV2 and TRBJ2-1; TRBD2 aligns across 14 bases. Per germline, CDR1 SNHLY and CDR2 FYNNEI. CDR3 length: 17 residues. The V gene end was trimmed by 5 bases and the J gene end by 9 bases; junction bases not matched to a gene: 12. The CDR3, as DNA: TGTGCCAGCAGTTACCCCCCGGGACTAGCGGGAGTTAGTGAGCAGTTCTTC. Its translation: CASSYPPGLAGVSEQFF.

The genes are TRBV14 and TRBJ2-7; 7 bases are a match to TRBD1. In germline, CDR1 is SGHDN, CDR2 FVKESK. The CDR3 contains 16 residues. The ends lost 6 bases at V and 1 base at J; junction bases unmatched: 12. The CDR3 is CASSPYGTVGSYEQYF. The DNA of the CDR3 is TGTGCCAGCAGTCCCTATGGGACAGTTGGGTCCTACGAGCAGTACTTC.

This chain connects TRBV21-1 to TRBJ2-5; the table's D call TRBD1 went unverified against the DNA. TRBV21-1 is described as a pseudogene. The CDR3 is 15 amino acids. The CDR3 reads CASSKGHRVQETQYF. Here the CDR3 DNA reads TGTGCCAGCAGCAAAGGTCACAGGGTCCAAGAGACCCAGTACTTC.

V is TRBV27 and J is TRBJ2-7; D remains ambiguous. Trimming took 5 bases from V and 2 from J, leaving 16 bases between them. The CDR3 runs to 15 residues. The germline gives CDR1 MNHEY, CDR2 SMNVEV (reference sequence). The CDR3 DNA follows: TGTGCCAGCAGTCTCCGGCCCCGTAGCCCCTACGAGCAGTACTTC. Its protein product is CASSLRPRSPYEQYF.